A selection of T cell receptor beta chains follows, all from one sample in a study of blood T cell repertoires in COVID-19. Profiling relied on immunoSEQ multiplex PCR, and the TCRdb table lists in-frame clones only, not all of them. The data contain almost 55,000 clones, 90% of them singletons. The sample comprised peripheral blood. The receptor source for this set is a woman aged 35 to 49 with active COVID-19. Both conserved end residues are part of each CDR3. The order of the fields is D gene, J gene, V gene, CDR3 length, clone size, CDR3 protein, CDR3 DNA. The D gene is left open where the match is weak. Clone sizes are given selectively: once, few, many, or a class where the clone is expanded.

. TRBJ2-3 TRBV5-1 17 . CASSLSLFEGAPDTQYF TGCGCCAGCAGCTTATCTCTGTTCGAGGGTGCCCCAGATACGCAGTATTTT
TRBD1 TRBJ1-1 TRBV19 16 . CASSTGQAGIKTEAFF TGTGCCAGTAGTACGGGACAGGCGGGGATAAAAACTGAAGCTTTCTTT
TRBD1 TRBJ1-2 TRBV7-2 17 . CASSSRTGGFSGNGYTF TGTGCCAGCAGCTCAAGGACAGGGGGCTTCTCAGGGAATGGCTACACCTTC
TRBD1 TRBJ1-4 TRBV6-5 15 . CASAWGGDRNEKLFF TGTGCCAGCGCATGGGGAGGGGACAGGAATGAAAAACTGTTTTTT
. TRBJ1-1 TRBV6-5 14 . CASSSTGRTNEAFF TGTGCCAGCAGTTCAACCGGGAGAACAAATGAAGCTTTCTTT
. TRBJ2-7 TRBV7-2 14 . CASSQQRLLREQYF TGTGCCAGCAGCCAACAACGACTTCTACGTGAGCAGTACTTC
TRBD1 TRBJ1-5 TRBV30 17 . CAWSVKGQAWVREPQHF TGTGCCTGGAGTGTAAAGGGACAGGCCTGGGTTCGTGAGCCCCAGCATTTT
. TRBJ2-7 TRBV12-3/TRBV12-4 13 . CASSSLGRNEQYF TGTGCCAGCAGTTCGTTAGGGAGGAACGAGCAGTACTTC
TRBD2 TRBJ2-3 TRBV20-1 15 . CSASKRGGNSDTQYF TGCAGTGCTAGTAAGCGGGGGGGTAACTCAGATACGCAGTATTTT
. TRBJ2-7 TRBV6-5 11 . CASSYVGEQYF TGTGCCAGCAGTTACGTCGGCGAGCAGTACTTC
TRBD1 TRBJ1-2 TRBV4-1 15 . CASSPGGQGAFGYTF TGCGCCAGCAGCCCAGGGGGCCAGGGGGCTTTTGGCTACACCTTC
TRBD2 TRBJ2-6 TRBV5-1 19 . CASSSGLAGMLSGANVLTF TGCGCCAGCAGCTCGGGACTAGCGGGGATGCTGTCTGGGGCCAACGTCCTGACTTTC
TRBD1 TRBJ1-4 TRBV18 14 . CASSRDSRNEKLFF TGTGCCAGCTCACGGGACAGTCGTAATGAAAAACTGTTTTTT
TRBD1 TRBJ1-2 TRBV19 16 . CASSRLDRLPNYGYTF TGTGCCAGTAGTAGATTGGACAGGCTTCCTAACTATGGCTACACCTTC
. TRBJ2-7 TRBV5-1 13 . CASSPGEVYEQYF TGCGCCAGCAGCCCGGGGGAGGTATACGAGCAGTACTTC
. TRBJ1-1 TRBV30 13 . CAWADNLNTEAFF TGTGCCTGGGCCGACAATCTGAACACTGAAGCTTTCTTT
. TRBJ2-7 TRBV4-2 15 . CASSQDPQGGYEQYF TGTGCCAGCAGCCAAGATCCCCAGGGTGGATACGAGCAGTACTTC
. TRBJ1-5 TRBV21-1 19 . CASSKGSVRTGDQDQPQHF TGTGCCAGCAGCAAAGGTTCGGTCAGGACAGGGGACCAAGATCAGCCCCAGCATTTT
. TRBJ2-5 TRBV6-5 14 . CASSTDVAQETQYF TGTGCCAGCAGCACGGACGTAGCGCAAGAGACCCAGTACTTC
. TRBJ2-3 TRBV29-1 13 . CSVAEGFSDTQYF TGCAGCGTGGCGGAGGGTTTCTCAGATACGCAGTATTTT
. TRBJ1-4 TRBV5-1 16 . CASSLGTTTTNEKLFF TGCGCCAGCAGCTTGGGGACTACAACAACTAATGAAAAACTGTTTTTT
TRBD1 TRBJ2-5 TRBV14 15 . CASSQGQGAVQTQYF TGTGCCAGCAGCCAAGGACAGGGGGCGGTGCAGACCCAGTACTTC
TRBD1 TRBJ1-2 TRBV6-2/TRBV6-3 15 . CASSYAAGGGYGYTF TGTGCCAGCAGTTACGCGGCAGGGGGCGGCTATGGCTACACCTTC
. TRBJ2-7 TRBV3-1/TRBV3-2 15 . CASSPRRGGLFEQYF TGTGCCAGCAGCCCACGTAGGGGTGGTCTTTTCGAGCAGTACTTC
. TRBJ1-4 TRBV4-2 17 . CASSQASWGPTNEKLFF TGTGCCAGCAGCCAAGCGTCCTGGGGGCCGACTAATGAAAAACTGTTTTTT
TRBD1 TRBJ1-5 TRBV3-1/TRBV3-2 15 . CASSRKTGVGQPQHF TGTGCCAGCAGCCGAAAAACAGGGGTGGGCCAGCCCCAGCATTTT
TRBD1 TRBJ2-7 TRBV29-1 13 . CSARTGIAGEQYF TGCAGCGCACGGACAGGGATTGCGGGAGAGCAGTACTTC
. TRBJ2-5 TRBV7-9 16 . CASSLARPGIQETQYF TGTGCCAGCAGCTTAGCTAGGCCGGGGATCCAAGAGACCCAGTACTTC
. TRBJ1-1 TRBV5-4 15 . CASSLGRDGDTEAFF TGTGCCAGCAGCTTGGGACGGGATGGGGACACTGAAGCTTTCTTT
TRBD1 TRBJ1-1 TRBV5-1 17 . CASSLGATGTGNTEAFF TGCGCCAGCAGCTTGGGTGCTACCGGGACAGGGAACACTGAAGCTTTCTTT
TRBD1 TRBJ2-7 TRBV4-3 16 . CASSQGIGTDLYEQYF TGCGCCAGCAGCCAAGGGATAGGGACAGACCTTTACGAGCAGTACTTC
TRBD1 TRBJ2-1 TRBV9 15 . CASSPGTVVYNEQFF TGTGCCAGCAGCCCAGGGACAGTCGTATACAATGAGCAGTTCTTC
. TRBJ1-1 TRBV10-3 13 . CAISTKGDTEAFF TGTGCCATCAGTACAAAGGGGGACACTGAAGCTTTCTTT
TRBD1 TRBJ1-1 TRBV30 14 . CAWSVQGFGTEAFF TGTGCCTGGAGTGTACAGGGGTTTGGAACTGAAGCTTTCTTT
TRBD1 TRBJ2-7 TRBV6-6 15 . CASRPQTGRAYEQYF TGTGCCAGCAGACCCCAGACAGGGAGAGCCTACGAGCAGTACTTC
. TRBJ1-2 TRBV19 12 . CASSIPGNGYTF TGTGCCAGTAGTATCCCAGGGAATGGCTACACCTTC
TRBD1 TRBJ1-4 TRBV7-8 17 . CASSFSSRGLSNEKLFF TGTGCCAGCAGCTTTAGTTCCAGGGGGCTTAGCAACGAAAAACTGTTTTTT
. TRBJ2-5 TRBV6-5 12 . CASSYNGETQYF TGTGCCAGCAGTTACAACGGGGAGACCCAGTACTTC
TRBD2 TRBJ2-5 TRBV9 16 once CASSVGSGGSQETQYF TGTGCCAGCAGCGTTGGTAGCGGGGGGTCCCAAGAGACCCAGTACTTC
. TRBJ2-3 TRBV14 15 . CASSQLSSGTDTQYF TGTGCCAGCAGCCAATTATCCAGCGGCACAGATACGCAGTATTTT
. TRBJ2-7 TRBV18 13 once CASSPGPTGEQYF TGTGCCAGCTCACCTGGGCCAACTGGGGAGCAGTACTTC
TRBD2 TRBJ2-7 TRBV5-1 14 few CASSPRTSGGQQYF TGCGCCAGCAGCCCACGGACTAGCGGGGGCCAGCAGTACTTC
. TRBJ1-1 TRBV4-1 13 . CASSPDQGFEAFF TGCGCCAGCAGCCCGGACCAGGGATTTGAAGCTTTCTTT
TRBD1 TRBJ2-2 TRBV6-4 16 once CASSLGQGASTGELFF TGTGCCAGCAGTCTCGGACAGGGGGCGAGTACCGGGGAGCTGTTTTTT
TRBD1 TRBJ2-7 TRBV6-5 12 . CASTRTGSEQYF TGTGCCAGCACCAGGACAGGGAGCGAGCAGTACTTC
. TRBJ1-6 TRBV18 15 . CASSRGASYNSPLHF TGTGCCAGCTCACGAGGCGCATCCTATAATTCACCCCTCCACTTT
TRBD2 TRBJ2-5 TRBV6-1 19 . CASSENPLLLAGGRKTQYF TGTGCCAGCAGTGAGAACCCGCTATTGCTAGCGGGGGGGCGAAAGACCCAGTACTTC
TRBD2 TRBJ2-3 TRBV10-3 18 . CAISFDTGTQTGGDTQYF TGTGCCATCAGTTTCGATACTGGGACCCAAACGGGGGGGGATACGCAGTATTTT
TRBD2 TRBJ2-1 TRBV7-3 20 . CASSFASGGSSFSSYNEQFF TGTGCCAGCAGCTTTGCAAGCGGGGGGTCTTCTTTTAGCTCCTACAATGAGCAGTTCTTC
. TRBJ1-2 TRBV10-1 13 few CASSASGASGYTF TGCGCCAGCAGCGCCTCAGGGGCAAGTGGCTACACCTTC
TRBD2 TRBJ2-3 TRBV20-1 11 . CSARAGDLEYF TGCAGTGCTAGGGCGGGGGACCTCGAGTATTTT
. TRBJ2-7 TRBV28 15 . CASSPPPLQGYEQYF TGTGCCAGCAGTCCACCCCCCCTCCAGGGCTACGAGCAGTACTTC
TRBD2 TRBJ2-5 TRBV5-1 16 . CASSLLGGGAQETQYF TGCGCCAGCAGCTTGTTGGGCGGGGGGGCCCAAGAGACCCAGTACTTC
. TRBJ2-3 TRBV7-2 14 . CASSSPTLKYTQYF TGTGCCAGCAGTTCCCCCACTCTCAAATATACGCAGTATTTT
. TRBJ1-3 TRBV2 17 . CASTSYSGGSSGNTIYF TGTGCCAGCACCTCCTACTCGGGGGGTTCCTCTGGAAACACCATATATTTT
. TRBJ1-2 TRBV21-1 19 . CASSKGFHQRAGNYYGYTF TGTGCCAGCAGCAAAGGTTTCCACCAAAGGGCAGGGAACTATTATGGCTACACCTTC
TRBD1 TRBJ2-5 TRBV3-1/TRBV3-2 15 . CASSLTGDPQETQYF TGTGCCAGCAGTCTGACAGGGGATCCCCAAGAGACCCAGTACTTC